The 25 T cell receptor beta chains given below trace back to one sample, sequenced in a study of coeliac disease. Clones were sequenced by immunoSEQ multiplex PCR, and TCRdb holds only the in-frame ones, with some missing. The sample yields more than 2,500 clones, about 72% seen once. Sequencing was carried out using lymphocytes from the gut lamina propria. These receptors all come from an elderly man without celiac disease.

This sequence joins TRBV6-5 and TRBJ2-7; maybe TRBD2 (8 bases). CDR3 length: 14 residues. Germline values: CDR1 MNHEY, CDR2 SVGAGI. V lost 4 bases and J 5 bases, leaving 15 bases between the germline ends. The DNA of the CDR3 is TGTGCCAGCAGTTGGAGGGGGCGGGAGGACGAGCAGTACTTC. Translating it yields CASSWRGREDEQYF.

J is TRBJ1-2 and V is TRBV28; D not certain. CDR3 length: 15 amino acids. Looked up from germline, CDR1 is MDHEN and CDR2 is SYDVKM. V lost 6 bases and J 2 bases, leaving 16 bases between the germline ends. In DNA, the CDR3 is TGTGCCAGCAGCCGAGGTTTCCTTCTAAACTATGGCTACACCTTC. This encodes CASSRGFLLNYGYTF.

The chain employs TRBV5-1 and TRBJ2-2; TRBD1 agrees at 8 bases. The length of the CDR3 is 15 residues. Looked up from germline, CDR1 is SGHRS and CDR2 is YFSETQ. The V gene end was trimmed by 4 bases and the J gene end by 11 bases; junction bases not matched to a gene: 13. This CDR3 reads CASSPRTGRGAELFF. CDR3 nucleotides: TGCGCCAGCAGCCCAAGGACAGGGAGAGGAGCAGAGCTGTTTTTT.

V is TRBV30 and J is TRBJ2-4; a weak D match, TRBD2 (6 bases). CDR1 and CDR2 from the germline V gene are GTSNPN and SVGIG (reference sequence). The CDR3 contains 16 residues. V gave up 4 bases and J gave up 0 bases, with 16 bases separating them. The CDR3 DNA follows: TGTGCCTGGACCCCGTGGGGGGATCTAGCCAAAAACATTCAGTACTTC. It translates to CAWTPWGDLAKNIQYF.

Turning to this clone: The same CDR3 arises from other DNA sequences in this sample as well. This rearrangement joins TRBV6-5 to TRBJ2-5; D perhaps matches TRBD2 (6 bases). This CDR3 spans 15 amino acids. V lost 6 bases to trimming and J lost 4 bases, with 18 bases between them. Germline V gene sequence: CDR1 MNHEY, CDR2 SVGAGI. CDR3 sequence reads: CASRGQGGRSETQYF. The CDR3 region has the DNA TGTGCCAGCAGGGGGCAGGGAGGAAGGTCAGAGACCCAGTACTTC.

The chain employs TRBV27 and TRBJ2-7; TRBD1 aligns across 9 bases. This CDR3 spans 17 amino acids. CDR1 and CDR2 from the germline V gene are MNHEY and SMNVEV (reference sequence). V dropped 1 base and J dropped 1; count of bases not matched to a gene: 8. CDR3 region: CASSLLAPGTGSYEQYF. The CDR3, as DNA: TGTGCCAGCAGTTTATTGGCCCCCGGGACAGGGTCCTACGAGCAGTACTTC.

This sequence joins TRBV19 and TRBJ1-1; maybe TRBD1 (6 bases). Germline CDR1 LNHDA, CDR2 SQIVND (reference sequence). This CDR3 comprises 17 residues. With 0 bases removed from V and 2 bases from J, the gap between germline ends came to 16 bases. The CDR3 sequence is CASSIDSATGTNTEAFF. For the CDR3, the DNA is TGTGCCAGTAGTATAGATAGCGCGACAGGTACAAACACTGAAGCTTTCTTT.

The chain joins TRBV7-9 to TRBJ2-6; D not resolved. The germline CDR1 and CDR2 sequences are SEHNR and FQNEAQ (reference sequence). Trimming shortened V by 1 base and J by 0 bases, and 4 bases separated the two germline ends. This CDR3 spans 15 amino acids. The CDR3 loop is CASSLGRSGANVLTF. The CDR3 region has the DNA TGTGCCAGCAGCTTAGGTCGCTCTGGGGCCAACGTCCTGACTTTC.

By share, this clone ranks as large. The chain is built from TRBV5-6 and TRBJ2-7, with TRBD1 matching over 7 bases. Germline CDR1 SGHDT, CDR2 YYEEEE. This CDR3 is 15 amino acids long. V was clipped by 1 base and J by 1 base; unmatched bases: 5. The CDR3 DNA reads TGTGCCAGCAGCTTGCTAGGGACAGAGTCCTACGAGCAGTACGTC. This translates into CASSLLGTESYEQYV.

This clone occurred once. CDR3: CASSYSREGAKNIQYF. CDR3 DNA: TGTGCCAGCAGTTACTCGAGGGAAGGGGCCAAAAACATTCAGTACTTC. The chain recombines TRBV6-5 with TRBJ2-4; D is perhaps TRBD2 (5 bases). The CDR3 loop spans 16 amino acids. The germline V gene has CDR1 MNHEY and CDR2 SVGAGI. V was cut by 0 bases and J by 1 base, with 10 bases left in between.

This clone came up a few times. The gene calls are TRBV18 and TRBJ2-1, with 13 bases that match TRBD2. Per germline, CDR1 KGHSH and CDR2 LQKENI. The CDR3 is 15 residues long. J was trimmed by 8 bases and V by 5 bases; bases with no gene match: 6. The CDR3 sequence: CASSKLAGGPDEQFF. In DNA form, the CDR3 reads TGTGCCAGCTCAAAACTAGCGGGGGGGCCCGATGAGCAGTTCTTC.

The chain combines TRBV5-1 with TRBJ2-7; 12 bases are shared with TRBD2. Germline V lookup: CDR1 SGHRS, CDR2 YFSETQ. This CDR3 contains 16 residues. The V gene end was trimmed by 4 bases and the J gene end by 1 base; junction bases not matched to a gene: 6. CDR3 region: CASSPGLAGRSYEQYF. The CDR3, as DNA: TGCGCCAGCAGCCCCGGACTAGCGGGACGTTCCTACGAGCAGTACTTC.

V usage is TRBV13 and J usage is TRBJ2-1, with D perhaps matching TRBD2 (7 bases). CDR3 size: 15 residues. V lost 4 bases, J lost 7 bases, and 17 bases lay in between. Germline V gene lookup returns CDR1 PRHDT and CDR2 FYEKMQ (reference sequence). CDR3: CASSSWGGIANEQFF. Written as DNA, the CDR3 is TGTGCCAGCAGCTCTTGGGGGGGCATCGCAAATGAGCAGTTCTTC.

The chain couples TRBV4-1 to TRBJ1-6, with 12 bases that match TRBD1. The germline gives CDR1 MGHRA, CDR2 YSYEKL. CDR3 length: 16 amino acids. Trimming at V came to 0 bases and at J to 10 bases, leaving 4 bases not matched to a gene. Here the CDR3 reads CASSQEGQGAGSPLHF. The CDR3, as DNA: TGCGCCAGCAGCCAAGAGGGACAGGGGGCTGGGTCACCCCTCCACTTT.

As concerns this clone: An end of the junction differs from the germline gene, which may be a read error. The genes are TRBV19 and TRBJ2-7, with D hard to call. This CDR3 spans 13 amino acids. CDR1 is LNHDA and CDR2 is SQIVND in the germline V gene (reference sequence). CDR3 sequence: CAGSIQTSYEQYF. In nucleotides, the CDR3 is TGTGCCGGTAGTATTCAGACTTCCTACGAGCAGTACTTC.

The chain couples TRBV29-1 to TRBJ1-3, with no clear D. Trimming removed 6 bases from V and 7 bases from J, with 13 bases in between. Germline V gene lookup returns CDR1 SQVTM and CDR2 ANQGSEA. There are 12 residues in the CDR3. The CDR3 nucleotides are TGCAGCGTGTGGGAGAGGGCGAACACCATATATTTT. It codes for CSVWERANTIYF.

This clone has just a few counts. The CDR3 DNA reads as TGTGCCAGCAGCCCGAGCGGGAGGGCCTACAATGAGCAGTTCTTC. Amino acid sequence: CASSPSGRAYNEQFF. The V gene is TRBV27, the J gene TRBJ2-1; TRBD2 matches at 10 bases. The CDR3 covers 15 residues. Per germline, CDR1 MNHEY and CDR2 SMNVEV (reference sequence). After removal of 6 bases from V and 2 bases from J, the junction contained 4 bases not matched to a gene.

V is TRBV11-2 and J is TRBJ1-5, with 12 bases that match TRBD1. V lost 6 bases and J lost 4; bases outside the gene matches: 10. Germline V gene lookup returns CDR1 SGHAT and CDR2 FQNNGV. The CDR3 contains 17 residues. CDR3 nucleotide sequence: TGTGCCAGCAGGCTCCGGGACAGGGGGCTTATAAATCAGCCCCAGCATTTT. This translates into CASRLRDRGLINQPQHF. Full variable domain (remainder filled in from reference TRBV11-2 and TRBJ1-5): EAGVAQSPRYKIIEKRQSVAFWCNPISGHATLYWYQQILGQGPKLLIQFQNNGVVDDSQLPKDRFSAERLKGVDSTLKIQPAKLEDSAVYLCASRLRDRGLINQPQHFGDGTRLSIL.

The chain has TRBV19 and TRBJ1-1; tentative D call: TRBD1 (5 bases). The V gene lost 11 bases and the J gene lost 7 bases, with 14 bases spanning the gap. This CDR3 spans 11 amino acids. Germline V gene lookup returns CDR1 LNHDA and CDR2 SQIVND (reference sequence). CDR3 DNA: TGTGCCCTTGTAGGGAGGGGTGAAGCTTTCTTT. It encodes CALVGRGEAFF.

The chain is built from TRBV27 and TRBJ2-2; 9 bases map to TRBD1. The ends lost 10 bases at V and 0 bases at J; junction bases unmatched: 21. From germline, CDR1 is MNHEY and CDR2 SMNVEV (reference sequence). The CDR3 runs to 20 residues. The CDR3 region is CATTVDRGDGMAANTGELFF. The CDR3 DNA is TGTGCCACCACCGTCGACAGGGGGGACGGAATGGCCGCGAACACCGGGGAGCTGTTTTTT.

The rearrangement joins TRBV6-1 to TRBJ1-4, with TRBD1 as a possible D gene (6 bases). Trimming pared 3 bases from V and 2 bases from J, leaving 10 bases between. The CDR3 length is 15 residues. Germline CDR1 reads MNHNS; CDR2 reads SASEGT. The DNA for the CDR3 is TGTGCCAGCAGTGAGAACAGGGTGACTAATGAAAAACTGTTTTTT. Its protein product is CASSENRVTNEKLFF.

The chain recombines TRBV6-1 with TRBJ2-7, with a tentative D call TRBD1 (6 bases). Germline V lookup: CDR1 MNHNS, CDR2 SASEGT. The CDR3 runs 15 residues. V lost 9 bases, J lost 2 bases, and 20 bases lay in between. This CDR3 reads CASTFADRMTYEQYF. CDR3 nucleotide sequence: TGTGCCAGTACCTTCGCGGACAGAATGACCTACGAGCAGTACTTC.

The rearrangement joins TRBV5-1 to TRBJ1-2; TRBD1 might be the D (5 bases). The CDR3 contains 13 residues. V lost 3 bases and J lost 6, with 12 bases in between. Germline V lookup: CDR1 SGHRS, CDR2 YFSETQ. Written as DNA, the CDR3 is TGCGCCAGCAGCTGGGGGGGGACGGATGGCTACACCTTC. As protein: CASSWGGTDGYTF.

This chain joins TRBV15 and TRBJ2-5, with D perhaps TRBD1 (5 bases). V was shortened by 5 bases and J by 5 bases, with 9 bases between the two germline ends. The CDR3 covers 12 residues. CDR1 is LNHNV and CDR2 is YYDKDF in the germline V gene (reference sequence). The CDR3 loop reads CATSLGRETQYF. The CDR3 DNA sequence: TGTGCCACCAGCCTGGGGCGGGAGACCCAGTACTTC. Combining the CDR3 with reference TRBV15 and TRBJ2-5 gives the whole variable domain DAMVIQNPRYQVTQFGKPVTLSCSQTLNHNVMYWYQQKSSQAPKLLFHYYDKDFNNEADTPDNFQSRRPNTSFCFLDIRSPGLGDTAMYLCATSLGRETQYFGPGTRLLVL.

The chain has TRBV6-1 and TRBJ2-7, with TRBD1 matching over 12 bases. In germline, CDR1 is MNHNS, CDR2 SASEGT. The CDR3 spans 16 residues. V shed 4 bases and J 7 bases; nucleotides not matched to a gene: 11. This CDR3 is CASSGGTGGALGEQYV. The CDR3 bases are TGTGCCAGCAGTGGAGGGACAGGGGGCGCCTTGGGGGAGCAGTACGTC.